Listed here are 28 T cell receptor beta chains from one sample, sequenced in a study of shared clonotypes between healthy human individuals. Generated by immunoSEQ multiplex PCR, the TCRdb table keeps only in-frame clones and is missing some. The sample records 2 million to 2.5 million clones, 93% being singletons. The sample consisted of naive CD4+ T cells from PBMCs. Subset denoted: CD45RA+ positively selected. These receptors were obtained from a man aged 18 to 29 in good health. Some clones in this sample may be carry-over from other donors' samples.

This CDR3 reads CASSFSVYTQYF. DNA of the CDR3: TGTGCCAGCAGCTTTTCAGTTTATACGCAGTATTTT. The chain uses TRBV7-9 and TRBJ2-3, with D unresolved. This CDR3 has 12 residues. Germline CDR1 reads SEHNR; CDR2 reads FQNEAQ (reference sequence). The V end lost 3 bases, the J end lost 7 bases, and 8 bases lay between the germline ends.

This chain links TRBV7-3 with TRBJ1-1, with a possible D match to TRBD1 (5 bases). Looked up from germline, CDR1 is SGHTA and CDR2 is FQGTGA. The V gene lost 4 bases and the J gene lost 3 bases, with 12 bases spanning the gap. The CDR3 contains 14 residues. As DNA, the CDR3 is TGTGCCAGCAGCTCCCGTGGGGGTGACACTGAAGCTTTCTTT. Encoded protein: CASSSRGGDTEAFF.

The V call is TRBV7-2, the J call TRBJ1-1; no definite D call. Trimming shortened V by 5 bases and J by 3 bases, and 13 bases separated the two germline ends. Germline V gene lookup returns CDR1 SGHTA and CDR2 FQGNSA. The CDR3 has 14 residues. CDR3 DNA: TGTGCCAGCAGCCTAATGGAGTTGCACACTGAAGCTTTCTTT. Its protein is CASSLMELHTEAFF. The full variable domain, completed using reference TRBV7-2 and TRBJ1-1, is GAGVSQSPSNKVTEKGKDVELRCDPISGHTALYWYRQSLGQGLEFLIYFQGNSAPDKSGLPSDRFSAERTGGSVSTLTIQRTQQEDSAVYLCASSLMELHTEAFFGQGTRLTVV.

V and J are TRBV7-2 and TRBJ2-7; 9 bases are a match to TRBD1. The CDR3 length is 14 residues. Germline V gene sequence: CDR1 SGHTA, CDR2 FQGNSA. Trimming at V came to 5 bases and at J to 6 bases, leaving 8 bases not matched to a gene. CDR3 sequence: CASSLIRTGVEQYF. CDR3 bases: TGTGCCAGCAGCCTCATCAGGACAGGGGTCGAGCAGTACTTC.

V usage is TRBV9 and J usage is TRBJ2-7; 7 positions agree with TRBD1. Germline CDR1 and CDR2: SGDLS and YYNGEE. The CDR3 totals 14 residues. The J segment lost 2 bases and the V segment lost 0 bases, leaving 2 bases of the junction unmatched. The CDR3 region has the DNA TGTGCCAGCAGCGTAGACGGGACAGCCTACGAGCAGTACTTC. Protein sequence: CASSVDGTAYEQYF.

This chain uses TRBV5-1 with TRBJ2-7; a possible D gene is TRBD2 (6 bases). V lost 6 bases, J lost 3 bases, and 19 bases lay in between. The CDR3 has 15 residues. Germline CDR1 reads SGHRS; CDR2 reads YFSETQ. Here the CDR3 DNA reads TGCGCCAGCACCCTCGGGAGTCCGGGGGTCTACGAGCAGTACTTC. This encodes CASTLGSPGVYEQYF.

This clone was observed once. The J gene is TRBJ2-3, the V gene TRBV4-3, with D perhaps TRBD1 (6 bases). The V end was cut by 4 bases, the J end by 7 bases, with 18 bases between. This CDR3 is built from 15 residues. Germline V gene sequence: CDR1 LGHNA, CDR2 YSLEER. The CDR3 loop is CASSLKQGVQYTQYF. CDR3 DNA sequence: TGCGCCAGCAGCCTTAAACAGGGTGTTCAGTATACGCAGTATTTT.

V and J are TRBV5-1 and TRBJ2-1; TRBD2 agrees at 7 bases. Germline-derived CDR1 and CDR2 are SGHRS and YFSETQ. The CDR3 covers 16 residues. V lost 0 bases to trimming and J lost 4 bases; unmatched junction nucleotides: 7. In DNA, the CDR3 is TGCGCCAGCAGCTTGGCCGGGGGAGGGGATTACAATGAGCAGTTCTTC. This translates into CASSLAGGGDYNEQFF.

The chain combines TRBV28 with TRBJ1-2, with a tentative D call TRBD1 (5 bases). Germline CDR1 reads MDHEN; CDR2 reads SYDVKM. This CDR3 contains 13 residues. Trimming cost V 3 bases and J 13 bases, with 18 bases left between them. CDR3 sequence: CASSLSQGAPGTF. The CDR3 bases are TGTGCCAGCAGTTTGAGTCAGGGAGCCCCCGGCACCTTC.

The rearrangement uses TRBV21-1 and TRBJ1-1; TRBD1 is the table's D call, not checked against the DNA. TRBV21-1 constitutes a pseudogene. The CDR3 has 14 residues. CDR3 nucleotides: TGTGCCAGCAGCAAAGTAGGCAGGGTCCACGAAGCTTTCTTT. Protein sequence: CASSKVGRVHEAFF.

The chain combines TRBV7-2 with TRBJ1-4; D not certain. The ends were cut back, 5 bases at V and 7 bases at J, with 17 bases in the middle. This CDR3 spans 15 amino acids. The germline V gene encodes CDR1 SGHTA and CDR2 FQGNSA. The CDR3 here is CASSRWMAIGEKLFF. The CDR3 DNA follows: TGTGCCAGCAGCCGCTGGATGGCAATCGGTGAAAAACTGTTTTTT.

The V gene is TRBV9, the J gene TRBJ1-2; D not certain. Deletions cut 0 bases from V and 3 bases from J, with 9 bases between. This CDR3 is 14 amino acids long. Germline lookup yields CDR1 SGDLS and CDR2 YYNGEE. The CDR3 is CASSVGAQYYGYTF. CDR3 bases: TGTGCCAGCAGCGTAGGGGCCCAGTACTATGGCTACACCTTC.

With regard to this clone: This CDR3 is also generated by other DNA sequences in the sample. The chain recombines TRBV5-1 with TRBJ2-1; the match to TRBD2 covers 10 bases. The V gene end was trimmed by 2 bases and the J gene end by 8 bases; junction bases not matched to a gene: 7. CDR3 length: 15 residues. The germline CDR1 and CDR2 sequences are SGHRS and YFSETQ. In nucleotides, the CDR3 is TGCGCCAGCAGCTTTGGTTTAGCGGGAGGCGATGAGCAGTTCTTC. Amino acid sequence: CASSFGLAGGDEQFF.

The chain uses TRBV28 and TRBJ1-4; 8 bases agree with TRBD1. Germline V gene data show CDR1 as MDHEN and CDR2 as SYDVKM. With V trimmed by 5 bases and J by 2 bases, 13 bases remained unmatched. This CDR3 contains 18 residues. For the CDR3, the DNA is TGTGCCAGCAGTCCCAGGGGGCGCGAATCTGGGACTAATGAAAAACTGTTTTTT. Amino acids: CASSPRGRESGTNEKLFF.

The CDR3 nucleotides are TGTGCCAGCAGCTTGGACTTAGCGGAGACCCAAGAGACCCAGTACTTC. The encoded protein is CASSLDLAETQETQYF. The V gene is TRBV5-5, the J gene TRBJ2-5; D might be TRBD2 (6 bases). The germline V gene has CDR1 SGHKS and CDR2 YYEKEE (reference sequence). Between the trimmed V and J ends, which lost 0 bases and 1 base, there was a span of 13 bases. The CDR3 runs to 16 residues.

The chain carries TRBV28 and TRBJ2-5; no clear D. Matching the DNA end better, TRBJ2-7 makes the J call doubtful. The germline CDR1 and CDR2 sequences are MDHEN and SYDVKM. CDR3 size: 13 residues. The CDR3 nucleotides read TGTGCCAGCAGTTTCGGGCAGGTGTACGAGCAGTACTTC. Its protein product is CASSFGQVYEQYF.

The rearrangement links TRBV10-2 to TRBJ2-2, with D uncertain. The length of the CDR3 is 15 residues. Between the trimmed V and J ends, which lost 6 bases and 5 bases, there was a span of 16 bases. Germline CDR1 reads WSHSY; CDR2 reads SAAADI. The DNA for the CDR3 is TGCGCCAGCAGCCTGGGGATAGTTATAACCGGGGAGCTGTTTTTT. Protein product: CASSLGIVITGELFF.

The chain links TRBV18 to TRBJ2-7; 12 nucleotides match TRBD2. V was clipped by 1 base and J by 1 base; unmatched bases: 5. The CDR3 has 17 amino acids. Germline CDR1 and CDR2: KGHSH and LQKENI. The CDR3 protein is CASSPRLAGGLSYEQYF. The CDR3 DNA is TGTGCCAGCTCACCACGGCTAGCGGGAGGGCTTTCCTACGAGCAGTACTTC.

The CDR3 sequence is CASSRPRATSGNHYNEQFF. The CDR3 nucleotides are TGTGCCAGCAGCCGCCCCAGAGCGACCAGCGGGAATCACTACAATGAGCAGTTCTTC. This chain connects TRBV5-4 to TRBJ2-1; TRBD2 aligns across 7 bases. This CDR3 is 19 amino acids long. J gave up 3 bases and V 4 bases, and 19 bases lay outside the gene matches. The germline gives CDR1 SGHNT, CDR2 YYREEE (reference sequence).

The V gene is TRBV19, the J gene TRBJ1-2, with unresolved D. The germline V gene encodes CDR1 LNHDA and CDR2 SQIVND (reference sequence). There are 14 residues in the CDR3. V was pared by 5 bases and J by 6 bases, with 16 bases between. CDR3 protein: CASSHRNSPNGYTF. CDR3 nucleotide sequence: TGTGCCAGTAGTCACAGAAACTCCCCTAATGGCTACACCTTC.

V gene TRBV6-5 combines with J gene TRBJ2-1, with 13 nucleotides matching TRBD2. Trimming removed 6 bases from V and 16 bases from J; junction bases left unmatched: 6. This CDR3 has 12 residues. CDR1 and CDR2 (germline): MNHEY, SVGAGI. The CDR3 DNA follows: TGTGCCAGCAGAACTAGCGGGAGGGCCTCATTCTTC. Translating gives CASRTSGRASFF.

The CDR3 here is CASSPYRGTNYGYTF. CDR3 nucleotide sequence: TGTGCCAGCAGTCCTTACAGGGGAACTAACTATGGCTACACCTTC. The J gene is TRBJ1-2, the V gene TRBV6-5; 7 bases align to TRBD1. V gave up 5 bases and J gave up 0 bases; unmatched junction bases: 6. In germline, CDR1 is MNHEY, CDR2 SVGAGI. The CDR3 is 15 amino acids.

This clone showed up just once. The chain joins TRBV6-5 to TRBJ2-3; TRBD1 aligns across 7 bases. CDR1 and CDR2 (germline): MNHEY, SVGAGI. J lost 2 bases, V lost 9 bases, and 5 bases had no gene match. CDR3 length: 13 amino acids. CDR3 region: CASTGQNTDTQYF. CDR3 in DNA: TGTGCCAGTACGGGACAGAACACAGATACGCAGTATTTT.

The rearrangement joins TRBV5-1 to TRBJ2-1; a weak D match, TRBD1 (6 bases). There are 18 residues in the CDR3. The ends were cut back, 0 bases at V and 0 bases at J, with 16 bases in the middle. CDR1 is SGHRS, CDR2 YFSETQ, per germline. The CDR3 sequence: CASSLERDNFASYNEQFF. The CDR3 DNA sequence: TGCGCCAGCAGCTTGGAACGGGACAACTTTGCCTCCTACAATGAGCAGTTCTTC.

The chain combines TRBV19 with TRBJ1-2; no definite D call. The CDR3 is 15 residues long. Germline values: CDR1 LNHDA, CDR2 SQIVND (reference sequence). V was clipped by 6 bases and J by 5 bases, with 19 bases between them. The CDR3 DNA sequence: TGTGCCAGTAGGAACATCAGCGGGTACAAATATGGCTACACCTTC. Amino acids: CASRNISGYKYGYTF.

In this sample, this clone turned up once. CDR3 region: CSVEDPWDRGRTDTQYF. CDR3 bases: TGCAGCGTTGAAGATCCGTGGGACAGGGGTAGAACAGATACGCAGTATTTT. The rearrangement joins TRBV29-1 to TRBJ2-3; TRBD1 matches at 10 bases. CDR1 and CDR2 from the germline V gene are SQVTM and ANQGSEA. Trimming removed 0 bases from V and 3 bases from J; junction bases left unmatched: 9. The CDR3 is 17 amino acids.

This chain uses TRBV6-1 with TRBJ1-4; 7 bases are a match to TRBD1. There are 13 residues in the CDR3. Trimming removed 6 bases from V and 5 bases from J; junction bases left unmatched: 3. Germline V lookup: CDR1 MNHNS, CDR2 SASEGT. The CDR3 DNA sequence: TGTGCCAGCAGGACAGGGAGGAATGAAAAACTGTTTTTT. This translates into CASRTGRNEKLFF.

This clone occurred once. CDR3 loop: CASTELTGIGYGYTF. The CDR3 nucleotides are TGTGCCAGCACTGAATTGACAGGGATAGGCTATGGCTACACCTTC. V is TRBV6-6 and J is TRBJ1-2; 7 bases map to TRBD1. Germline assignment: CDR1 MNHNY and CDR2 SVGAGI (reference sequence). There are 15 residues in the CDR3. Trimming took 7 bases from V and 4 from J; bases not matched to a gene: 12.